This entry lists 15 T cell receptor beta chains sequenced from one sample in a study of blood T cell repertoires in COVID-19. Profiling relied on immunoSEQ multiplex PCR, and the TCRdb table lists in-frame clones only, not all of them. Among tens of thousands of clones listed, 89% were seen once. Material: peripheral blood. The receptors were sampled from a man aged 60 to 69 with active COVID-19.

The chain combines TRBV2 with TRBJ1-4; a weak D match, TRBD1 (5 bases). CDR1 is SNHLY and CDR2 is FYNNEI in the germline V gene. The CDR3 has 17 amino acids. The V end lost 2 bases, the J end lost 0 bases, and 13 bases lay between the germline ends. As DNA, the CDR3 is TGTGCCAGCAGTGAATTGTCCGGAGGGGCAACTAATGAAAAACTGTTTTTT. Encoded protein: CASSELSGGATNEKLFF.

V and J are TRBV6-4 and TRBJ2-2; 7 bases agree with TRBD2. The trim removed 10 bases at V and 0 bases at J, leaving 11 bases unmatched. Germline CDR1 is MRHNA and CDR2 is SNTAGT. The CDR3 runs to 16 residues. CDR3 in DNA: TGTGCCACCACGGGGAGGGGCTCTACGAACACCGGGGAGCTGTTTTTT. It is translated as CATTGRGSTNTGELFF.

The rearrangement joins TRBV6-5 to TRBJ1-1, with D maybe TRBD1 (5 bases). V was shortened by 6 bases and J by 1 base, with 12 bases between the two germline ends. CDR3 length equals 14 residues. CDR1 is MNHEY, CDR2 SVGAGI, per germline. As DNA, the CDR3 is TGTGCCAGCAGCCGACCGACAGAGAACACTGAAGCTTTCTTT. Translated, it gives CASSRPTENTEAFF.

The rearrangement joins TRBV11-1 to TRBJ1-4, with 9 bases that match TRBD1. Trimming at V came to 5 bases and at J to 0 bases, leaving 4 bases not matched to a gene. CDR3 size: 16 residues. Germline V gene lookup returns CDR1 SGHAT and CDR2 FQDESV (reference sequence). The CDR3 DNA is TGTGCCAGCAGCCCCCGGACAGGGGCAACTAATGAAAAACTGTTTTTT. The encoded protein is CASSPRTGATNEKLFF.

The chain is built from TRBV19 and TRBJ1-6, with D unresolved. Germline loops: CDR1 LNHDA, CDR2 SQIVND (reference sequence). V shed 5 bases and J shed 9 bases, with 14 bases lying between them. This CDR3 spans 14 amino acids. CDR3 amino acids: CASSPDLAGSPLHF. CDR3 nucleotide sequence: TGTGCCAGTAGTCCGGACCTGGCGGGTTCACCCCTCCACTTT.

The J gene is TRBJ2-2, the V gene TRBV7-8, with TRBD2 matching 8 bases. The V and J ends lost 5 bases and 4 bases, in that order; junction bases with no gene match: 9. CDR1 SGHVS and CDR2 FQNEAQ come from the germline V gene. This CDR3 region has 16 residues. CDR3 bases: TGTGCCAGCAGCGCCAAAACTAGCGGATCCACCGGGGAGCTGTTTTTT. It codes for CASSAKTSGSTGELFF.

This clone was seen a single time. This chain links TRBV7-9 with TRBJ2-5; D is perhaps TRBD1 (5 bases). The germline V gene encodes CDR1 SEHNR and CDR2 FQNEAQ (reference sequence). The V gene lost 5 bases and the J gene lost 3 bases, with 7 bases spanning the gap. There are 12 residues in the CDR3. The CDR3 nucleotides are TGTGCCAGCAGCCAACAGGAAGAGACCCAGTACTTC. It translates to CASSQQEETQYF.

CDR3 residues: CASSQGQGRDGYTF. CDR3 coding DNA: TGCGCCAGCAGCCAAGGACAGGGCCGGGATGGCTACACCTTC. The chain couples TRBV4-3 to TRBJ1-2, with 7 bases matching TRBD1. J was trimmed by 6 bases and V by 1 base; bases with no gene match: 5. From germline, CDR1 is LGHNA and CDR2 YSLEER. The CDR3 covers 14 residues.

This clone was recorded only once. The chain is built from TRBV11-2 and TRBJ1-2; D perhaps matches TRBD1 (5 bases). This CDR3 spans 17 amino acids. Germline values: CDR1 SGHAT, CDR2 FQNNGV. Trimming pared 3 bases from V and 2 bases from J, leaving 19 bases between. The CDR3 sequence: CASSLGGRGRLNYGYTF. The CDR3 DNA follows: TGTGCCAGCAGCTTGGGCGGCCGGGGGAGACTGAACTATGGCTACACCTTC.

The gene calls are TRBV2 and TRBJ1-1, with D uncertain. V lost 2 bases, J lost 6 bases, and 10 bases lay in between. This CDR3 is built from 13 residues. The germline V gene encodes CDR1 SNHLY and CDR2 FYNNEI. CDR3 in DNA: TGTGCCAGCAGTGAAACCGAGAGGGCTGAAGCTTTCTTT. Translated: CASSETERAEAFF.

This chain joins TRBV10-3 and TRBJ2-3, with 9 bases identical to TRBD2. The CDR3 runs 17 residues. V trimming: 0 bases; J trimming: 2 bases; junction bases outside the gene matches: 6. Germline CDR1 reads ENHRY; CDR2 reads SYGVKD. The CDR3 loop is CAISESKVAGVTDTQYF. The CDR3 DNA reads as TGTGCCATCAGTGAGTCGAAGGTAGCGGGAGTCACAGATACGCAGTATTTT.

The rearrangement joins TRBV11-2 to TRBJ2-5; D is uncertain. The DNA end is a closer match to TRBJ2-7, so the J assignment may be wrong. CDR1 and CDR2 (germline): SGHAT, FQNNGV. This CDR3 is 11 amino acids long. The CDR3 DNA sequence: TGTGCCAGCAGCCGATTTTACGAGCAGTACTTC. Amino acid sequence: CASSRFYEQYF.

V usage is TRBV6-6 and J usage is TRBJ1-6; TRBD1 aligns across 11 bases. The V and J ends lost 7 bases and 6 bases, in that order; junction bases with no gene match: 8. This CDR3 is built from 16 residues. Germline-derived CDR1 and CDR2 are MNHNY and SVGAGI (reference sequence). This CDR3 reads CASTPGDRGINSPLHF. CDR3 in DNA: TGTGCCAGCACCCCCGGGGACAGGGGGATTAATTCACCCCTCCACTTT.

The chain links TRBV11-2 to TRBJ2-7; 12 positions match TRBD2. With 1 base clipped from V and 9 bases from J, the junction kept 4 bases outside the gene matches. This CDR3 spans 14 amino acids. Germline CDR1 reads SGHAT; CDR2 reads FQNNGV. CDR3 loop: CASSLGTSGKGQYF. The CDR3 bases are TGTGCCAGCAGCTTAGGGACTAGCGGGAAGGGGCAGTACTTC. Full variable domain (missing parts from reference TRBV11-2 and TRBJ2-7): EAGVAQSPRYKIIEKRQSVAFWCNPISGHATLYWYQQILGQGPKLLIQFQNNGVVDDSQLPKDRFSAERLKGVDSTLKIQPAKLEDSAVYLCASSLGTSGKGQYFGPGTRLTVT.

This sequence joins TRBV28 and TRBJ2-2; a weak D match, TRBD1 (6 bases). Germline CDR1 MDHEN, CDR2 SYDVKM. Deletions cut 6 bases from V and 6 bases from J, with 11 bases between. CDR3 length: 13 amino acids. CDR3 DNA sequence: TGTGCCAGCAGCCCAGGGGACCCCGGGGAGCTGTTTTTT. This translates into CASSPGDPGELFF.